This TCR beta chain is from a study of blood T cells in healthy people across ages. Findings of the study overall: Leaving the PBMCs unsorted stopped any conclusive comparison of naive versus antigen-experienced cells.

To note about this clonotype: Antigen unknown.

CDR3 length: 13 residues. The germline V gene has CDR1 WSHSY and CDR2 SAAADI. PCR was performed a second time for roughly 7 to 11 cycles using a sample-barcoded 5' primer and a J-beta primer mix. TCRdb reprocessed the 5' RACE reads with MiXCR, giving one entry per CDR3 protein. The repertoire holds hundreds of thousands of distinct CDR3 sequences, with 45% to 65% as singletons. The sequencing input was blood. The source of this sequence is a man aged 60 to 75 in good health. This chain uses TRBV10-2 with TRBJ2-7; D is possibly TRBD1 (6 bases). The J call is uncertain, as TRBJ2-5 better fits the DNA end. The CDR3 here is CASSRQAKETQYF. CDR3 bases: TGCGCCAGCTCCCGACAGGCAAAAGAGACCCAGTACTTC.